This T cell receptor beta chain was identified in a study of Graves' ophthalmopathy and Graves' hyperthyroidism. Study observations and caveats: Blood also harbored most expanded thyroid clonotypes above 0.001 frequency. From stable hyperthyroidism, ophthalmopathy was separated by a 13-signature model with around 90% sensitivity and over 70% specificity.

RNA transcripts served as template for amplifying TCR beta CDR3 sequences. First-round RT-PCR with HTBI primers preceded a second-round multiplex PCR. One entry per CDR3 protein results from TCRdb running MiXCR on the multiplex PCR reads. The sample lists 150,000 to 200,000 distinct CDR3 sequences, roughly two fifths occurring once. The ends were cut back, 2 bases at V and 4 bases at J, with 12 bases in the middle. Germline V gene data show CDR1 as MNHNS and CDR2 as SASEGT. This CDR3 is 15 amino acids long. This clonotype was picked up many times. The antigen remains undetermined. With a duration under 3 months, ophthalmopathy in the donors showed moderate-to-severe activity, CAS ≥3 and NOSPECS ≥4.

The rearrangement uses TRBV6-1 and TRBJ1-5; D not resolved. The TCR sequence derives from a young man with Graves' ophthalmopathy. The sample was peripheral blood. The chain's CDR3 is CASSESTVGNQPQHF. The DNA of the CDR3 is TGTGCCAGCAGTGAATCGACTGTGGGGAATCAGCCCCAGCATTTT.